A selection of T cell receptor beta chains follows, all from one sample in a study of T cell responses to AZD1222 COVID-19 vaccine. Method: immunoSEQ multiplex PCR; TCRdb's copy keeps in-frame clones and lacks some. Among approximately 100,000 clones listed, approximately 91% were seen once. The material sequenced was peripheral blood, taken on day 0 of AZD1222 vaccination. The receptor set was obtained from an adult in good health. CDR3s include the opening cysteine and the closing phenylalanine or tryptophan. A D gene is named only where the DNA matches it firmly. The size of a clone is reported for some rows only, either as once, few or many, or as a class for expanded clones.

>TRBV4-2|TRBJ1-5|TRBD1|NA
TGTGCCAGCAGCCTTGGACAGGACAATCAGCCCCAGCATTTT
CASSLGQDNQPQHF
>TRBV11-2|TRBJ2-1|TRBD2|NA
TGTGCCAGCAGGCAAGGACTAGCGGGAAAATACAATGAGCAGTTCTTC
CASRQGLAGKYNEQFF
>TRBV9|TRBJ1-4|NA|NA
TGTGCCAGCAGCGTAGGTCCGACAACTAATGAAAAACTGTTTTTT
CASSVGPTTNEKLFF
>TRBV7-9|TRBJ2-3|TRBD1|NA
TGTGCCAGCAGCCCGGCTGCCGGGACAGGCACAGATACGCAGTATTTT
CASSPAAGTGTDTQYF
>TRBV3-1/TRBV3-2|TRBJ1-1|NA|NA
TGTGCCAGCAGCCCAGGACGGTTAGGGAGGACTTTCTTT
CASSPGRLGRTFF
>TRBV6-5|TRBJ1-1|NA|NA
TGTGCCAGCAGTTATTCTCGGCAGACTGAAGCTTTCTTT
CASSYSRQTEAFF
>TRBV18|TRBJ1-5|TRBD1|NA
TGTGCCAGCTCACCCTACGGGACAGGGTATCAGCCCCAGCATTTT
CASSPYGTGYQPQHF
>TRBV6-5|TRBJ1-1|NA|few
TGTGCCGCCCGGGGGGGCAATATGGTGAACACTGAAGCTTTCTTT
CAARGGNMVNTEAFF
>TRBV5-4|TRBJ1-3|NA|NA
TGTGCCAGCACCATACAGGGTGGAAACACCATATATTTT
CASTIQGGNTIYF
>TRBV20-1|TRBJ2-3|NA|NA
TGCAGTGCTTTTAGGGCGGATACGCAGTATTTT
CSAFRADTQYF
>TRBV10-1|TRBJ2-2|NA|NA
TGCGCCAGCAGTGAGGATCGCACCGGGGAGCTGTTTTTT
CASSEDRTGELFF
>TRBV14|TRBJ1-6|NA|NA
TGTGCCAGCAGCCAACAAGGCTTTGGTTCACCCCTCCACTTT
CASSQQGFGSPLHF
>TRBV13|TRBJ2-7|NA|NA
TGTGCCAGCACCCAGGAGGGGAGCGAGCAGTACTTC
CASTQEGSEQYF
>TRBV6-5|TRBJ2-7|NA|NA
TGTGCCAGCAGGGTGGACCGGGGCCGGGGGTACGAGCAGTACTTC
CASRVDRGRGYEQYF
>TRBV6-5|TRBJ2-7|NA|NA
TGTGCCAGCAGGGGGAGAGGGGGGACCTACGAGCAGTACTTC
CASRGRGGTYEQYF
>TRBV27|TRBJ2-7|TRBD1|NA
TGTGCCAGCAGTTTGACAGGGGGCTCCTCCTACGAGCAGTACTTC
CASSLTGGSSYEQYF
>TRBV18|TRBJ2-1|TRBD2|NA
TGTGCCAGCTCACCACTCGTACTAGCGGGGGGGCATGAGCAGTTCTTC
CASSPLVLAGGHEQFF
>TRBV5-8|TRBJ2-7|NA|NA
TGTGCCAGCAGCTTGGTGAGGGTTAAGGACGAGCAGTACTTC
CASSLVRVKDEQYF
>TRBV20-1|TRBJ1-1|NA|NA
TGCAGTGCTAGTGCCCCGGGGTGGGGAGGCACTGAAGCTTTCTTT
CSASAPGWGGTEAFF
>TRBV10-1|TRBJ2-4|NA|NA
TGCGCCAGCAGTGAGAGAGGGGCAGACAAAAACATTCAGTACTTC
CASSERGADKNIQYF
>TRBV4-2|TRBJ1-3|TRBD1|NA
TGTGCCAGCAGCCCGGGGACAGGGGCTGGAAACACCATATATTTT
CASSPGTGAGNTIYF
>TRBV2|TRBJ1-1|NA|NA
TGTGCCAGCAGCCCACAATTGAACACTGAAGCTTTCTTT
CASSPQLNTEAFF
>TRBV6-5|TRBJ1-1|TRBD1|NA
TGTGCCAGCAGCGACAGGGACATGAACACTGAAGCTTTCTTT
CASSDRDMNTEAFF
>TRBV4-1|TRBJ1-1|NA|NA
TGCGCCAGCAGCCAACCCCGACAGGATTTGAACACTGAAGCTTTCTTT
CASSQPRQDLNTEAFF
>TRBV19|TRBJ1-5|TRBD1|NA
TGTGCCAGTAGTATGGGACAGGGGGAGTATCAGCCCCAGCATTTT
CASSMGQGEYQPQHF
>TRBV4-2|TRBJ1-2|NA|NA
TGTGCCAGCAGCCAAGTAGGGGAGACAGAGTATGGCTACACCTTC
CASSQVGETEYGYTF
>TRBV29-1|TRBJ2-3|TRBD2|NA
TGCAGCGTTGAGGCTAGCGGGAGCACAGATACGCAGTATTTT
CSVEASGSTDTQYF
>TRBV27|TRBJ1-2|TRBD1|few
TGTGCCAGCAGTAGACAGGGTCGGTATGGCTACACCTTC
CASSRQGRYGYTF
>TRBV19|TRBJ1-5|NA|NA
TGTGCCAGTAGTTCTGGGGGCAGGGATCAGCCCCAGCATTTT
CASSSGGRDQPQHF
>TRBV7-2|TRBJ2-7|NA|few
TGTGCCAGCAGCTTTTTGGGCTGGGACGAGCAGTACTTC
CASSFLGWDEQYF
>TRBV19|TRBJ1-6|NA|few
TGTGCCAGTAGTATAGACCAGACGGTAAATTCACCCCTCCACTTT
CASSIDQTVNSPLHF
>TRBV29-1|TRBJ1-1|NA|NA
TGCAGCGTTGAAGATCCAGGGGCGGGAAGGACTGAAGCTTTCTTT
CSVEDPGAGRTEAFF
>TRBV5-1|TRBJ2-5|NA|NA
TGCGCCAGCAGACCGACGGGAATCCAAGAGACCCAGTACTTC
CASRPTGIQETQYF
>TRBV30|TRBJ1-6|NA|NA
TGTGCCTGGAGTCGGACGGCTCGCTCACCCCTCCACTTT
CAWSRTARSPLHF
>TRBV6-2/TRBV6-3|TRBJ1-5|TRBD1|NA
TGTGCCAGCAGCCCCACAGGGGGCGTCAATCAGCCCCAGCATTTT
CASSPTGGVNQPQHF
>TRBV18|TRBJ2-3|TRBD2|NA
TGTGCCAGCTCACGCCTAGCGGGAGGGCCTGAAGATACGCAGTATTTT
CASSRLAGGPEDTQYF
>TRBV2|TRBJ1-2|NA|NA
TGTGCCAGCAGCGCCCAAGACTCCGATGGCTACACCTTC
CASSAQDSDGYTF
>TRBV5-1|TRBJ2-5|NA|NA
TGCGCCAGCAGCTTGGAAGAGACCCAGTACTTC
CASSLEETQYF
>TRBV9|TRBJ2-7|NA|NA
TGTGCCAGCAGCGTAGAAGGGGGGAACGACGAGCAGTACTTC
CASSVEGGNDEQYF
>TRBV3-1/TRBV3-2|TRBJ2-1|NA|once
TGTGCCAGCAGCTCGGTAGATAATGAGCAGTTCTTC
CASSSVDNEQFF
>TRBV9|TRBJ1-5|NA|NA
TGTGCCAGCAGCGTAGAGGCACAGGGAATCAATCAGCCCCAGCATTTT
CASSVEAQGINQPQHF
>TRBV19|TRBJ2-3|NA|NA
TGTGCCAGTAGTATCAACAGGGAAGCAGATACGCAGTATTTT
CASSINREADTQYF
>TRBV7-2|TRBJ1-2|TRBD1|NA
TGTGCCAGCAGCTTAGCAAGGGGCAGGGGGGGTGGCTACACCTTC
CASSLARGRGGGYTF
>TRBV29-1|TRBJ1-1|TRBD1|NA
TGCAGCGTTGGAGACAGGGGAGGCACTGAAGCTTTCTTT
CSVGDRGGTEAFF
>TRBV19|TRBJ1-2|NA|NA
TGTGCCAGTAGTATAGATCCGGGAGACAACTATGGCTACACCTTC
CASSIDPGDNYGYTF
>TRBV5-4|TRBJ2-7|NA|NA
TGTGCCAGCAGCTTGGGAGTAGGATCGTACGAGCAGTACTTC
CASSLGVGSYEQYF
>TRBV10-1|TRBJ2-2|TRBD2|NA
TGCGCCAGCAGTGAGCAAACTAGCGGGAGAAGCGGGGAGCTGTTTTTT
CASSEQTSGRSGELFF
>TRBV7-3|TRBJ2-3|NA|NA
TGTGCCAGCAGTACTGCAGGACCGAGGGGAGATACGCAGTATTTT
CASSTAGPRGDTQYF
>TRBV19|TRBJ2-4|NA|once
TGTGCCAGTAGTATAGAGGGGGACAAACGAAACATTCAGTACTTC
CASSIEGDKRNIQYF
>TRBV30|TRBJ1-1|NA|NA
TGTGCCTGGAAGAGACAGGCAGGCACTGAAGCTTTCTTT
CAWKRQAGTEAFF
>TRBV3-1/TRBV3-2|TRBJ2-5|NA|NA
TGTGCCAGCAGCCAAGCCTCCGATCGACTAGTTAGGGAGACCCAGTACTTC
CASSQASDRLVRETQYF
>TRBV14|TRBJ1-4|NA|NA
TGTGCCAGCAGCCAAGATGACCCCACCCTACGGGCAACTAATGAAAAACTGTTTTTT
CASSQDDPTLRATNEKLFF
>TRBV30|TRBJ1-2|NA|once
TGTGCCTGGAGGAATCCGTCAAGATCTGGCTATGGCTACACCTTC
CAWRNPSRSGYGYTF
>TRBV24-1|TRBJ2-1|NA|NA
TGTGCCACCTCTCAATACGGGGACGATGAGCAGTTCTTC
CATSQYGDDEQFF
>TRBV2|TRBJ2-3|NA|NA
TGTGCCAGCAGTGAAACCCACCTCTCAGATACGCAGTATTTT
CASSETHLSDTQYF
>TRBV3-1/TRBV3-2|TRBJ2-1|NA|few
TGTGCCAGCAGCCAACTAGCTCTCTACAATGAGCAGTTCTTC
CASSQLALYNEQFF
>TRBV19|TRBJ2-1|NA|NA
TGTGCCAGTAGTATAGGCCCCGGCCAGGGTAGATCCAATGAGCAGTTCTTC
CASSIGPGQGRSNEQFF
>TRBV20-1|TRBJ1-1|NA|NA
TGCAGTGCCCCTGGGGGCACTGAAGCTTTCTTT
CSAPGGTEAFF
>TRBV11-2|TRBJ2-5|TRBD2|NA
TGTGCCAGCAGACTAAATCGGGGGGAGGAGACCCAGTACTTC
CASRLNRGEETQYF
>TRBV27|TRBJ1-2|NA|NA
TGTGCCAGCAGCCGCGGGCGGACGGGGAACTATGGCTACACCTTC
CASSRGRTGNYGYTF